These 16 T cell receptor beta chains were all obtained from the same sample, sequenced in a study of spatial heterogeneity in lung cancer. TCRdb re-called the 5' RACE reads through MiXCR, storing one row per CDR3 protein. Altogether 25,000 to 30,000 distinct CDR3 sequences are present, approximately 6% being singletons, with the ten largest covering 20% to 25%. The time point is: blood at routine non-recurrence follow-up after resection. Tumor, nontumor lung or frozen PBMC supplied whole RNA, sequenced without sorting. Specimen: PBMCs, collected at follow-up. All receptors come from a male donor with early-stage non-small cell lung cancer.

This clonotype occurred many times. The chain recombines TRBV7-9 with TRBJ2-2, with D hard to call. Trimming stripped 4 bases from V and 1 base from J, with 10 bases between. CDR1 is SEHNR, CDR2 FQNEAQ, per germline (reference sequence). The CDR3 has 15 amino acids. The CDR3 bases are TGTGCCAGCAGCTCGCCCCAAAAGAACACCGGGGAGCTGTTTTTT. Its translation is CASSSPQKNTGELFF.

In its sample, this clonotype is medium-sized. V and J are TRBV29-1 and TRBJ1-2; TRBD1 matches at 9 bases. The CDR3 runs 15 residues. V lost 6 bases and J lost 4; bases outside the gene matches: 12. Germline CDR1 is SQVTM and CDR2 is ANQGSEA. The CDR3 nucleotides are TGCAGCGTCCGGGACAGGGCCTTGATGGGCTATGGCTACACCTTC. Residues: CSVRDRALMGYGYTF.

Many counts were recorded for this clonotype. V and J are TRBV2 and TRBJ1-5; possibly TRBD1 for D (5 bases). Germline V gene sequence: CDR1 SNHLY, CDR2 FYNNEI. V was clipped by 8 bases and J by 2 bases, with 19 bases between them. The CDR3 is 16 residues long. In nucleotides, the CDR3 is TGTGCCAGCTCCGGCAGGGTAGACAGACGCAATCAGCCCCAGCATTTT. Translation gives CASSGRVDRRNQPQHF.

This clonotype was seen at least ten times. V and J are TRBV7-6 and TRBJ1-5, with D uncertain. V gave up 3 bases and J gave up 4 bases, with 10 bases separating them. Germline lookup yields CDR1 SGHVS and CDR2 FNYEAQ. This CDR3 comprises 14 residues. The CDR3 loop reads CASSFFGRNQPQHF. The CDR3, as DNA: TGTGCCAGCAGCTTCTTTGGGAGGAATCAGCCCCAGCATTTT.

This clonotype was detected ten times or more. The CDR3 coding sequence is TGTGCCAGCACTGGCCCCTACAATGAGCAGTTCTTC. It specifies CASTGPYNEQFF. This chain joins TRBV2 and TRBJ2-1; D gene ambiguous. Germline assignment: CDR1 SNHLY and CDR2 FYNNEI. The CDR3 spans 12 residues. Trimming cost V 7 bases and J 2 bases, with 6 bases left between them.

This clonotype was picked up many times. This chain uses TRBV29-1 with TRBJ1-2; possibly TRBD1 for D (5 bases). Trimming cost V 7 bases and J 3 bases, with 12 bases left between them. In germline, CDR1 is SQVTM, CDR2 ANQGSEA. This CDR3 is built from 12 residues. The CDR3 loop reads CSAKTGDYGYTF. CDR3 DNA sequence: TGCAGCGCCAAAACGGGGGACTATGGCTACACCTTC.

Ten or more counts support this clonotype. This chain joins TRBV5-8 and TRBJ2-2; no clear D. Germline V gives CDR1 SGHTS, CDR2 YDEGEE. CDR3 length: 14 amino acids. Trimming removed 0 bases at V and 6 bases at J, with 9 bases between. CDR3 DNA sequence: TGTGCCAGCAGCTTGGGTCAGTGGGCCGGGGAGCTGTTTTTT. Translating it yields CASSLGQWAGELFF. The whole variable domain, remainder taken from reference TRBV5-8 and TRBJ2-2, is EAGVTQSPTHLIKTRGQQATLRCSPISGHTSVYWYQQALGLGLQFLLWYDEGEERNRGNFPPRFSGRQFPNYSSELNVNALELEDSALYLCASSLGQWAGELFFGEGSRLTVL.

The chain employs TRBV5-6 and TRBJ1-4; TRBD1 is a possible D gene (5 bases). Germline V CDR1 and CDR2: SGHDT, YYEEEE. Trimming shortened V by 4 bases and J by 8 bases, and 15 bases separated the two germline ends. CDR3 length: 14 residues. CDR3 loop: CASSVGGAGEKLFF. The CDR3 DNA follows: TGTGCCAGCAGCGTGGGAGGGGCGGGGGAAAAACTGTTTTTT.

The chain employs TRBV7-8 and TRBJ1-1; 7 bases align to TRBD1. In germline, CDR1 is SGHVS, CDR2 FQNEAQ. The CDR3 is 14 amino acids. The J segment lost 7 bases and the V segment lost 6 bases, leaving 11 bases of the junction unmatched. The CDR3 DNA reads as TGTGCCAGCAGGCGCCAGACAGGGATTCTTGAAGCTTTCTTT. As protein: CASRRQTGILEAFF.

This clonotype was observed at least ten times. The chain is built from TRBV5-1 and TRBJ2-5; D not certain. The germline gives CDR1 SGHRS, CDR2 YFSETQ. This CDR3 spans 11 amino acids. V was trimmed by 3 bases and J by 1 base, leaving 1 base between them. DNA of the CDR3: TGCGCCAGCAGCTCCCAAGAGACCCAGTACTTC. Encoded protein: CASSSQETQYF.

In this sample, this clonotype turned up a few times. This sequence joins TRBV2 and TRBJ2-5; 10 bases match TRBD1. The CDR3 runs to 18 residues. The germline V gene has CDR1 SNHLY and CDR2 FYNNEI. The junction had 13 bases not matched to a gene; V was cut back by 5 bases and J by 1 base. The CDR3 spells CASSLPFGTGELQETQYF. CDR3 coding DNA: TGTGCCAGCAGTCTTCCTTTTGGGACAGGGGAACTCCAAGAGACCCAGTACTTC.

The chain links TRBV7-2 to TRBJ2-6; D uncertain. CDR3 length: 16 residues. The V and J ends lost 6 bases and 1 base respectively, with 13 bases between them. Per germline, CDR1 SGHTA and CDR2 FQGNSA. The CDR3 DNA reads TGTGCCAGCAGAAAAGATGTGGGGTCTGGGGCCAACGTCCTGACTTTC. Encoded protein: CASRKDVGSGANVLTF.

The table lists this clonotype with many counts. The chain recombines TRBV7-2 with TRBJ2-3; 13 bases match TRBD2. Unmatched junction bases numbered 10, after V lost 5 bases and J lost 5 bases. This CDR3 is built from 17 residues. The germline V gene encodes CDR1 SGHTA and CDR2 FQGNSA. The CDR3 protein is CASSPPGLAGLGDTQYF. As DNA, the CDR3 is TGTGCCAGCAGCCCTCCGGGACTAGCGGGGCTGGGAGATACGCAGTATTTT.

This clonotype has a handful of counts. The genes are TRBV7-9 and TRBJ1-1; D is unresolved. The CDR3 runs to 14 residues. Germline lookup yields CDR1 SEHNR and CDR2 FQNEAQ (reference sequence). The V end was cut by 5 bases, the J end by 0 bases, with 10 bases between. The CDR3 region has the DNA TGTGCCAGCAGCAAAGACGGATTGAACACTGAAGCTTTCTTT. It specifies CASSKDGLNTEAFF.

This clonotype has only a few counts. The chain employs TRBV19 and TRBJ1-1, with D possibly being TRBD1 (5 bases). The CDR3 loop spans 13 amino acids. Germline V lookup: CDR1 LNHDA, CDR2 SQIVND (reference sequence). V was cut by 7 bases and J by 1 base, with 10 bases left in between. CDR3 sequence reads: CASTRGRNTEAFF. The CDR3, as DNA: TGTGCCAGTACGAGGGGACGGAACACTGAAGCTTTCTTT. Using reference TRBV19 and TRBJ1-1 for the parts outside the CDR3, the full variable domain is DGGITQSPKYLFRKEGQNVTLSCEQNLNHDAMYWYRQDPGQGLRLIYYSQIVNDFQKGDIAEGYSVSREKKESFPLTVTSAQKNPTAFYLCASTRGRNTEAFFGQGTRLTVV.

CDR3 DNA sequence: TGCAGTGCTAAGCTGCCCAGCGGGAGTTGGAATGAGCAGTTCTTC. Translating it yields CSAKLPSGSWNEQFF. The chain uses TRBV20-1 and TRBJ2-1; 8 bases are shared with TRBD2. CDR1 and CDR2 (germline): DFQATT, SNEGSKA (reference sequence). There are 15 residues in the CDR3. The V gene end was trimmed by 4 bases and the J gene end by 7 bases; junction bases not matched to a gene: 12.